Only one count was recorded for the clone carrying this T cell receptor (beta chain). Antigen: not known. This specimen belongs to a study of response to subunit inactivated influenza vaccine. Study conclusions and caveats: With each seasonal influenza vaccination, the authors suggested, few new T cells are recruited.

From the RT-PCR reads, TCRdb called clonotypes with MiXCR, one entry per CDR3 protein. The sample gives more than 600,000 distinct CDR3 sequences, roughly 20% of which show up once; approximately 11% is in the top ten. The TCR originated in a man in his fifties who received an inactivated influenza vaccine. Material: PBMCs from blood, obtained approximately 5 days after vaccination.

CDR3 sequence reads: CASSYSLQELAGGNEQYF. The CDR3 region has the DNA TGTGCCAGCAGTTACTCATTGCAGGAACTAGCGGGAGGGAACGAGCAGTACTTC. The genes are TRBV6-5 and TRBJ2-7; 13 bases fit TRBD2. V dropped 0 bases and J dropped 5; count of bases not matched to a gene: 10. CDR3 size: 18 residues. CDR1 and CDR2 from the germline V gene are MNHEY and SVGAGI.